The 22 T cell receptor beta chains in this list originate from one sample, sequenced in a study of beta chain features in type 1 diabetes. Findings and caveats of the study: Shortening of TCRB CDR3s, moderate but significant, appeared in all four CD4+ subsets of Type 1 diabetes patients.

Sequencing targeted expressed TCRB transcripts, as all isolated RNA had been reverse transcribed. TCRdb's table, derived via immunoSEQ multiplex PCR, lists solely in-frame clones and lacks some. The table lists 150,000 to 200,000 clones, roughly 60% of them singletons. These TCRs are of unknown antigen specificity. The sequencing input was naive CD4+ T cells from blood. The receptors stem from a man under 40 with type 1 diabetes.

This sequence joins TRBV14 and TRBJ2-1; D is ambiguous. The germline V and J ends were trimmed by 4 bases and 6 bases, with 10 bases remaining between them. Germline-derived CDR1 and CDR2 are SGHDN and FVKESK. This CDR3 spans 13 amino acids. The CDR3 bases are TGTGCCAGCAGCCCCTGGCAGTTCAATGAGCAGTTCTTC. Translated, it gives CASSPWQFNEQFF.

The genes are TRBV14 and TRBJ1-2, with a possible D match to TRBD1 (5 bases). The CDR3 is 12 residues long. V was clipped by 0 bases and J by 7 bases, with 6 bases between them. The germline V gene encodes CDR1 SGHDN and CDR2 FVKESK. CDR3 DNA: TGTGCCAGCAGCCAAGACAGGGCTGGCTACACCTTC. This encodes CASSQDRAGYTF.

This chain joins TRBV2 and TRBJ2-7; 9 bases align to TRBD1. Germline trimming cut 8 bases from V and 3 bases from J; bases unmatched to any gene: 5. Germline-derived CDR1 and CDR2 are SNHLY and FYNNEI. This CDR3 spans 13 amino acids. In DNA form, the CDR3 reads TGTGCCAGCCCGGGACAGGGAGGCTACGAGCAGTACTTC. This sequence encodes CASPGQGGYEQYF.

The chain combines TRBV7-2 with TRBJ2-7; 9 bases map to TRBD1. CDR1 SGHTA and CDR2 FQGNSA come from the germline V gene. The CDR3 extends over 13 amino acids. V gave up 4 bases and J gave up 6 bases; unmatched junction bases: 4. The CDR3 sequence is CASSYDRGFEQYF. The CDR3 nucleotides are TGTGCCAGCAGCTACGACAGGGGGTTCGAGCAGTACTTC.

The chain has TRBV7-2 and TRBJ2-7, with unresolved D. V was pared by 4 bases and J by 2 bases, with 9 bases between. This CDR3 region has 13 residues. CDR1 and CDR2 (germline): SGHTA, FQGNSA. This CDR3 is CASSSTNPYEQYF. The CDR3 DNA sequence: TGTGCCAGCAGCTCTACGAACCCCTACGAGCAGTACTTC.

This chain connects TRBV15 to TRBJ2-1; D is undetermined. V dropped 0 bases and J dropped 9 bases, with 9 bases sitting between them. Per the germline V gene, CDR1 is LNHNV and CDR2 is YYDKDF (reference sequence). The CDR3 loop spans 13 amino acids. The CDR3 here is CATSRDEVPEQFF. The CDR3 region has the DNA TGTGCCACCAGCAGAGACGAGGTACCTGAGCAGTTCTTC.

This chain links TRBV29-1 with TRBJ1-2, with D possibly being TRBD1 (6 bases). Trimming took off 3 bases at V and 3 bases at J, with 8 bases between the two ends. There are 12 residues in the CDR3. The germline V gene encodes CDR1 SQVTM and CDR2 ANQGSEA. CDR3: CSVDPGDYGYTF. The DNA for the CDR3 is TGCAGCGTTGATCCAGGGGACTATGGCTACACCTTC.

V gene TRBV9 combines with J gene TRBJ2-3; D unclear. The germline V gene has CDR1 SGDLS and CDR2 YYNGEE. V lost 0 bases and J lost 2, with 7 bases in between. The CDR3 runs 14 residues. The CDR3 is CASSVGGPTDTQYF. CDR3 coding DNA: TGTGCCAGCAGCGTAGGCGGCCCCACAGATACGCAGTATTTT.

The chain links TRBV27 to TRBJ2-1; the D gene is possibly TRBD1 (6 bases). This CDR3 spans 12 amino acids. Trimming stripped 2 bases from V and 8 bases from J, with 7 bases between. Germline CDR1 is MNHEY and CDR2 is SMNVEV (reference sequence). CDR3 DNA sequence: TGTGCCAGCAGTTTAGAGGGGGATGAGCAGTTCTTC. It specifies CASSLEGDEQFF.

The sample holds a few counts of this clone. The chain couples TRBV30 to TRBJ1-1; D is uncertain. The CDR3 has 10 amino acids. The germline V gene has CDR1 GTSNPN and CDR2 SVGIG (reference sequence). V shed 6 bases and J shed 0 bases, with 2 bases lying between them. The CDR3 DNA is TGTGCCTGTCTGAACACTGAAGCTTTCTTT. Its protein product is CACLNTEAFF.

The chain uses TRBV29-1 and TRBJ2-6, with a possible D match to TRBD1 (6 bases). Germline V gene data show CDR1 as SQVTM and CDR2 as ANQGSEA. There are 14 residues in the CDR3. Trimming took off 7 bases at V and 2 bases at J, with 12 bases between the two ends. CDR3 sequence (DNA): TGCAGCGCATCACAGGGAACTGGGGCCAACGTCCTGACTTTC. This codes for CSASQGTGANVLTF.

The genes are TRBV6-1 and TRBJ2-2; D gene unclear. V lost 2 bases, J lost 2 bases, and 6 bases lay in between. The CDR3 runs 14 residues. The germline V gene encodes CDR1 MNHNS and CDR2 SASEGT. Written as DNA, the CDR3 is TGTGCCAGCAGTGAATATGTAAACACCGGGGAGCTGTTTTTT. It is translated as CASSEYVNTGELFF.

The chain links TRBV5-4 to TRBJ1-6, with 8 positions matching TRBD1. V shed 4 bases and J 9 bases; nucleotides not matched to a gene: 6. Germline V gives CDR1 SGHNT, CDR2 YYREEE (reference sequence). The CDR3 is 14 residues long. In nucleotides, the CDR3 is TGTGCCAGCAGCCAGGACAGGGCCGGTTCACCCCTCCACTTT. Protein product: CASSQDRAGSPLHF.

This clone turned up a few times. This chain joins TRBV30 and TRBJ2-7, with 9 bases lining up with TRBD1. CDR1 is GTSNPN and CDR2 is SVGIG in the germline V gene (reference sequence). Losses at the gene ends were 4 bases for V and 5 bases for J; bases not matched to a gene: 6. The CDR3 is 13 amino acids. This chain's CDR3 is CAWTPGQGDEQYF. The CDR3 DNA reads as TGTGCCTGGACTCCGGGACAGGGAGACGAGCAGTACTTC.

V usage is TRBV9 and J usage is TRBJ2-5, with unresolved D. This CDR3 region has 14 residues. V was pared by 3 bases and J by 7 bases, with 16 bases between. Germline V CDR1 and CDR2: SGDLS, YYNGEE. The CDR3: CASSDDSAFGTQYF. The CDR3 nucleotides read TGTGCCAGCAGCGACGATTCTGCATTTGGGACCCAGTACTTC.

In its sample, this clone was seen a few times. The chain carries TRBV9 and TRBJ2-1; D assignment may be TRBD1 or TRBD2 (5 bases each). Germline CDR1 is SGDLS and CDR2 is YYNGEE. This CDR3 comprises 15 residues. Trimming took off 3 bases at V and 7 bases at J, with 17 bases between the two ends. CDR3: CASSGDARKGNEQFF. DNA for the CDR3: TGTGCCAGCAGCGGGGACGCTCGTAAAGGGAATGAGCAGTTCTTC.

The genes are TRBV30 and TRBJ1-1, with D maybe TRBD1 (5 bases). CDR3 length equals 12 residues. Between the trimmed V and J ends, which lost 2 bases and 4 bases, there was a span of 8 bases. CDR1 and CDR2 (germline): GTSNPN, SVGIG (reference sequence). CDR3 residues: CAWSNGGTEAFF. For the CDR3, the DNA is TGTGCCTGGAGTAATGGGGGCACTGAAGCTTTCTTT.

The table lists this clone with a count of one. The V and J genes are TRBV13 and TRBJ1-2; possible D gene TRBD1, 5 bases. From germline, CDR1 is PRHDT and CDR2 FYEKMQ (reference sequence). Between the trimmed V and J ends, which lost 0 bases and 9 bases, there was a span of 17 bases. CDR3 length: 15 residues. The DNA for the CDR3 is TGTGCCAGCAGCTTAGGCCGTGGGACCCAGGAGAGCTACACCTTC. Its protein is CASSLGRGTQESYTF.

This chain connects TRBV6-5 to TRBJ2-2; D is undetermined. The germline V gene has CDR1 MNHEY and CDR2 SVGAGI. The CDR3 has 12 residues. Trimming shortened V by 2 bases and J by 11 bases, and 9 bases separated the two germline ends. This CDR3 is CASSYHSSELFF. The CDR3 DNA reads TGTGCCAGCAGTTACCACAGCTCTGAGCTGTTTTTT.

The table lists this clone with a few counts. V gene TRBV9 combines with J gene TRBJ2-3; the D gene is possibly TRBD2 (6 bases). CDR3 length equals 15 residues. Germline values: CDR1 SGDLS, CDR2 YYNGEE. Trimming pared 6 bases from V and 6 bases from J, leaving 20 bases between. The CDR3 here is CASNRVASAVDTQYF. The CDR3 DNA sequence: TGTGCCAGCAATCGCGTGGCTAGCGCGGTGGATACGCAGTATTTT.

V usage is TRBV28 and J usage is TRBJ2-2; D is unresolved. CDR1 MDHEN and CDR2 SYDVKM come from the germline V gene. This CDR3 has 15 amino acids. V lost 6 bases, J lost 4 bases, and 15 bases lay in between. In nucleotides, the CDR3 is TGTGCCAGCAGCCTCATGCAGGAGATCACCGGGGAGCTGTTTTTT. It is translated as CASSLMQEITGELFF.

The chain joins TRBV6-4 to TRBJ1-6; the D gene is possibly TRBD1 (5 bases). The length of the CDR3 is 15 residues. Germline V gene sequence: CDR1 MRHNA, CDR2 SNTAGT. Trimming removed 8 bases at V and 8 bases at J, with 19 bases between. CDR3 in amino acids: CASCPDSVGDSPLHF. The CDR3 coding sequence is TGTGCCAGCTGCCCCGACAGCGTAGGGGATTCACCCCTCCACTTT.